This paragraph covers one T cell receptor beta chain sequence. Produced via immunoSEQ multiplex PCR; TCRdb's table is partial and in-frame only. This sample has approximately 530,000 clones; 90% to 97% occur once, and the top ten carry about 0.06%. This specimen comes from a study of shared clonotypes between healthy human individuals. Background on the study: With ages of 18 to 49, the donors were a couple of women and a few men. The plates for each donor numbered three CD4 naive, three CD4 memory, two CD8 naive and one CD8 memory.

It was into CD45RA+ naive and CD45RA-negative memory subsets that the CD4+ cells were split. The germline V and J ends were trimmed by 1 base and 3 bases, with 18 bases remaining between them. The length of the CDR3 is 17 residues. Germline CDR1 and CDR2: ENHRY and SYGVKD. The chain has TRBV10-3 and TRBJ1-2; tentatively, D is TRBD1 (6 bases). The material sequenced was naive CD4+ T cells sorted from blood. Described subset: CD45RA+ positively selected. This sequence originates from a woman under 40 in good health. The CDR3 coding sequence is TGTGCCATCAGTGAGTTGTCAGGTTTGGGGGCTGACTATGGCTACACCTTC. Translated: CAISELSGLGADYGYTF.